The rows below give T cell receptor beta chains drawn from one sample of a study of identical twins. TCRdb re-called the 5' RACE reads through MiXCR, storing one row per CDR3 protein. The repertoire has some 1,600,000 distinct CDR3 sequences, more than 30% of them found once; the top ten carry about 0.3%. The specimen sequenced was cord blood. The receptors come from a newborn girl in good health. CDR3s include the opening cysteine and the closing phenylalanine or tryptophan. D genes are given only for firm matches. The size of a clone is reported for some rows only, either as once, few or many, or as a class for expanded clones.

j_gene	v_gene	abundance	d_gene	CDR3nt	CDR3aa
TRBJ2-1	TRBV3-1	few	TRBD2	TGTGCCAGCAGCCCTAGCGGGGGGACCAATGAGCAGTTCTTC	CASSPSGGTNEQFF
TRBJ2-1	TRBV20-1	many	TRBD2	TGCAGCGCCAAAACCGGACTAGGCTCCTACAATGAGCAGTTCTTC	CSAKTGLGSYNEQFF
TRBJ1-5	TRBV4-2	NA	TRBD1	TGTGCCAGCAGCCAAGAACTACAGGGGGCAAATCAGCCCCAGCATTTT	CASSQELQGANQPQHF
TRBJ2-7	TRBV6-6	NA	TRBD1	TGTGCCAGCAGTTACTCGACAGGGGGGATCTACGAGCAGTACTTC	CASSYSTGGIYEQYF
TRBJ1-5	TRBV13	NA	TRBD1	TGTGCCAGCAGCTTAGGTGACAGGGCGGGTCAGCCCCAGCATTTT	CASSLGDRAGQPQHF
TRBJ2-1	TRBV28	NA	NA	TGTGCCAGCAGTTTCGTAGGAAGGGGGCAGTTCTTC	CASSFVGRGQFF
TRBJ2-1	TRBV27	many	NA	TGTGCCAGCAGTTTATCAGGGCCCCCCTACAATGAGCAGTTCTTC	CASSLSGPPYNEQFF
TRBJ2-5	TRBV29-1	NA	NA	TGCAGCGTTGAATGGAATCCGCAGGGGCGGGTGCTGTTGAGGACCCAGTACTTC	CSVEWNPQGRVLLRTQYF
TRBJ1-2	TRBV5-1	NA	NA	TGCGCCAGCAGCCCGGGACGGGCTACCTATGGCTACACCTTC	CASSPGRATYGYTF
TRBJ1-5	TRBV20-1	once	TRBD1	TGCAGTGCAAGACCGGGACAGGGCCGGCCAAATCAGCCCCAGCATTTT	CSARPGQGRPNQPQHF
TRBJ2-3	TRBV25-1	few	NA	TGTGCCAGCAGTGAAGATAGTCTTCCCACAGATACGCAGTATTTT	CASSEDSLPTDTQYF
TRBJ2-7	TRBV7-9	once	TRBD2	TGTGCCAGCAGCTTACGGCCTAGCGGGGGACCCTACGAGCAGTACTTC	CASSLRPSGGPYEQYF
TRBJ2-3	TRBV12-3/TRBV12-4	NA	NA	TGTGCCAGCAGAAAACAAGATACGCAGTATTTT	CASRKQDTQYF
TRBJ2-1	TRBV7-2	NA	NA	TGTGCCAGCAGCTTACTTAGAAACAATGAGCAGTTCTTC	CASSLLRNNEQFF
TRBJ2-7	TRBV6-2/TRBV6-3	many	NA	TGTGCCAGCAGTCAAACCTTGAAGCAGTACTTC	CASSQTLKQYF
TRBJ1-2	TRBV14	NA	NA	TGTGCCAGCAGCCAAGATGAAGGTGACAGTAACTATGGCTACACCTTC	CASSQDEGDSNYGYTF
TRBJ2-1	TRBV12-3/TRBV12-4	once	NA	TGTGCCGGCAGTTTTCCCAACAGCGCCAGGGAGCAGTTCTTC	CAGSFPNSAREQFF
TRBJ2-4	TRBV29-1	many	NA	TGCAGCGCCTCCCCGGACAGTCCGAAAAACATTCAGTACTTC	CSASPDSPKNIQYF
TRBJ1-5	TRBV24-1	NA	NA	TGTGCCACCAGTGACCGCGCTAGTCAGCCCCAGCATTTT	CATSDRASQPQHF
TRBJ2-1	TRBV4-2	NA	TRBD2	TGTGCCAGCAGCCAACCAATCCGGGACTACCGCTACAATGAGCAGTTCTTC	CASSQPIRDYRYNEQFF
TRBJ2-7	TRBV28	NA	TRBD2	TGTGCCAGCAGTCCGACTAGCATCCACGAGCAGTACTTC	CASSPTSIHEQYF
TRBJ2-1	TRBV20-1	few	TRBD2	TGCAGTGCTAGAGAAGGTAGCGGGGGTTCCAATGAGCAGTTCTTC	CSAREGSGGSNEQFF
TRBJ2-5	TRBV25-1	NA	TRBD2	TGTGCCAGCAGTGGACTAGCGGGCCTCAATGAGCAGTACTTC	CASSGLAGLNEQYF
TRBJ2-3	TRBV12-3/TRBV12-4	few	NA	TGTGCCAGCAGTCCCTACACCAGGGCAGATACGCAGTATTTT	CASSPYTRADTQYF
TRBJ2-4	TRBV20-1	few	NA	TGCAGTGCCGATGAGATAGGGCTTAAAGCCAAAAACATTCAGTACTTC	CSADEIGLKAKNIQYF
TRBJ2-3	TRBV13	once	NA	TGTGCCAGCAGACCCGTTGTAGACACAGATACGCAGTATTTT	CASRPVVDTDTQYF
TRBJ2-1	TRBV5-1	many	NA	TGCGCCAGCAGCTTTGACGATGGTGAGCAGTTCTTC	CASSFDDGEQFF
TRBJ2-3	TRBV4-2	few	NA	TGTGCCAGCAGCCAAGCCTCCTTCTTCCTAGTCGGCACAGATACGCAGTATTTT	CASSQASFFLVGTDTQYF
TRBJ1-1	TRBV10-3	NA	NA	TGTGCCATCAGTGAGGCCCCCGGGGGACGGGGGAACACTGAAGCTTTCTTT	CAISEAPGGRGNTEAFF
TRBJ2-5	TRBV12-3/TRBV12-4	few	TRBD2	TGTGCCAGCAGTTTGCCCCGGGGGCGGGAGGGTAAAGAGACCCAGTACTTC	CASSLPRGREGKETQYF
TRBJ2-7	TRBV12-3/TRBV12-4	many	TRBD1	TGTGCCAGCAGTCACGACAGGGCCTACGAGCAGTACTTC	CASSHDRAYEQYF
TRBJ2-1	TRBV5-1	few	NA	TGCGCCAGCAGCCGGGCGGACAACCTCGGCAATGAGCAGTTCTTC	CASSRADNLGNEQFF
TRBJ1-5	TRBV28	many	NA	TGTGCCAGCAGTTTACAGGGAGTGAATCAGCCCCAGCATTTT	CASSLQGVNQPQHF
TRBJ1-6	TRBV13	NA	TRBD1	TGTGCCAGCAGCAAGACAGGGCTACAGTCACCCCTCCACTTT	CASSKTGLQSPLHF
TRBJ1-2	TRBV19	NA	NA	TGTGCCAGTAGTATAGACGGGACAATCTATGGCTACACCTTC	CASSIDGTIYGYTF
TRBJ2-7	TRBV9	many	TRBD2	TGCGCCAGCAGCCCTAGCGGGAGAAGTTCGTACGAGCAGTACTTC	CASSPSGRSSYEQYF
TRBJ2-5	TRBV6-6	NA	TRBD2	TGTGCCAGCAGTTACCTAGCGGGGGGAGGAATTGAGCAGTACTTC	CASSYLAGGGIEQYF
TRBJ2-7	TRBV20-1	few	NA	TGCAGTGCTAGGGGCCAGGGTGACTACGAGCAGTACTTC	CSARGQGDYEQYF
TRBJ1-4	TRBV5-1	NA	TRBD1	TGCGCCAGCAGCCAGACAGGGAACAATGAAAAACTGTTTTTT	CASSQTGNNEKLFF
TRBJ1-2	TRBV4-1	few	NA	TGCGCCAGCAGCCAAGAGATGGGGAGGGGCGCAGGTGGCTACACCTTC	CASSQEMGRGAGGYTF
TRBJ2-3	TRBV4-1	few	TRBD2	TGCGCCAGCAGCCAAGAATCGCTAGCGGGGGACACAGATACGCAGTATTTT	CASSQESLAGDTDTQYF
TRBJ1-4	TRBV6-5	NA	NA	TGTGCCAGCAGTTACGACAGGTTGGGTGAAAAACTGTTTTTT	CASSYDRLGEKLFF
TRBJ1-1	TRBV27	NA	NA	TGTGCTACAAAGCGGTTTCCCAACGCGGGCCCCGGCAACACTGAAGCTTTCTTT	CATKRFPNAGPGNTEAFF
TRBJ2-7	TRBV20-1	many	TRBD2	TGCAGTGCTAGCCGGGGGGTTTCCTACGAGCAGTACTTC	CSASRGVSYEQYF